Below, 20 T cell receptor beta chains from the same sample are listed, as sequenced in a study of blood T cell repertoires in COVID-19. Some clones are missing from TCRdb's copy, which holds only in-frame ones; the method was immunoSEQ multiplex PCR. The sample yields some 160,000 clones, about four fifths seen once. Sequencing used peripheral blood. These receptors all come from an elderly woman with COVID-19, enrolled during active disease.

The chain carries TRBV2 and TRBJ2-3, with a tentative D call TRBD1 (5 bases). The V and J ends lost 8 bases and 0 bases respectively, with 12 bases between them. The CDR3 is made up of 14 amino acids. In germline, CDR1 is SNHLY, CDR2 FYNNEI. The CDR3 spells CASRRQGSTDTQYF. CDR3 nucleotide sequence: TGTGCCAGCCGGCGGCAGGGTAGCACAGATACGCAGTATTTT.

This chain joins TRBV10-3 and TRBJ2-2, with TRBD1 as a possible D gene (6 bases). V lost 4 bases and J lost 7, with 13 bases in between. CDR1 is ENHRY and CDR2 is SYGVKD in the germline V gene. The CDR3 has 14 residues. The CDR3 sequence: CAISAQGKNGELFF. The CDR3 region has the DNA TGTGCCATCAGTGCACAGGGTAAAAACGGGGAGCTGTTTTTT.

This rearrangement joins TRBV29-1 to TRBJ1-3; D gene ambiguous. This CDR3 region has 12 residues. CDR1 is SQVTM and CDR2 is ANQGSEA in the germline V gene. Trimming pared 4 bases from V and 0 bases from J, leaving 4 bases between. This CDR3 is CSVGSSGNTIYF. CDR3 in DNA: TGCAGCGTTGGGAGCTCTGGAAACACCATATATTTT.

The chain is built from TRBV29-1 and TRBJ2-5, with D unclear. The CDR3 sequence is 13 residues long. The germline CDR1 and CDR2 sequences are SQVTM and ANQGSEA. V gave up 3 bases and J gave up 1 base, with 9 bases separating them. CDR3 in amino acids: CSVEVRFQETQYF. The CDR3 DNA follows: TGCAGCGTTGAGGTGCGGTTCCAAGAGACCCAGTACTTC.

V and J are TRBV6-1 and TRBJ2-7; 8 bases are shared with TRBD2. Per germline, CDR1 MNHNS and CDR2 SASEGT. Trimming cost V 1 base and J 3 bases; bases outside gene matches: 5. The CDR3 contains 15 residues. CDR3: CASSEGLAGLYEQYF. The DNA of the CDR3 is TGTGCCAGCAGTGAAGGGCTAGCGGGCCTCTACGAGCAGTACTTC.

V is TRBV6-1 and J is TRBJ2-1; 9 bases fit TRBD2. The CDR3 totals 16 residues. Germline V gene lookup returns CDR1 MNHNS and CDR2 SASEGT. The junction had 4 bases not matched to a gene; V was cut back by 3 bases and J by 1 base. For the CDR3, the DNA is TGTGCCAGCAGTGATGGACTAGCGATTTCCTACAATGAGCAGTTCTTC. It encodes CASSDGLAISYNEQFF.

This chain joins TRBV10-3 and TRBJ2-7, with 9 bases aligning to TRBD2. The CDR3 covers 15 residues. V was clipped by 0 bases and J by 7 bases; unmatched bases: 7. Germline values: CDR1 ENHRY, CDR2 SYGVKD. DNA for the CDR3: TGTGCCATCAGTGAGTCTGGCGGGGGGGGAGCGGAGCAGTACTTC. This codes for CAISESGGGGAEQYF.

CDR3 nucleotides: TGTGCCAGTAGTATTGTTTGGGGGGAAGGCTACACCTTC. Encoded protein: CASSIVWGEGYTF. The rearrangement uses TRBV19 and TRBJ1-2; D is perhaps TRBD1 (5 bases). V dropped 3 bases and J dropped 8 bases, with 13 bases sitting between them. CDR1 is LNHDA, CDR2 SQIVND, per germline (reference sequence). The CDR3 sequence is 13 residues long.

The genes are TRBV19 and TRBJ2-1, with a tentative D call TRBD2 (5 bases). The CDR3 length is 13 residues. V was cut by 6 bases and J by 3 bases, with 9 bases left in between. Germline CDR1 and CDR2: LNHDA and SQIVND (reference sequence). The CDR3 nucleotides read TGTGCCAGTAGAAGAAGCGGCTACAATGAGCAGTTCTTC. Encoded protein: CASRRSGYNEQFF.

The chain joins TRBV24-1 to TRBJ2-3, with D maybe TRBD1 (7 bases). This CDR3 has 17 residues. Germline V gene data show CDR1 as KGHDR and CDR2 as SFDVKD. The V end was cut by 0 bases, the J end by 0 bases, with 12 bases between. Written as DNA, the CDR3 is TGTGCCACCAGTGATTTGCCGCGGGACAGCAGCACAGATACGCAGTATTTT. It translates to CATSDLPRDSSTDTQYF.

The chain couples TRBV5-1 to TRBJ1-3; the match to TRBD1 covers 7 bases. Unmatched junction bases numbered 9, after V lost 2 bases and J lost 4 bases. The CDR3 is 16 residues long. The germline CDR1 and CDR2 sequences are SGHRS and YFSETQ. The CDR3 protein is CASSLTGASQGNTIYF. Written as DNA, the CDR3 is TGCGCCAGCAGCTTAACAGGGGCTTCGCAGGGAAACACCATATATTTT.

The rearrangement joins TRBV9 to TRBJ2-1; TRBD2 aligns across 8 bases. The V and J ends lost 7 bases and 7 bases, in that order; junction bases with no gene match: 10. This CDR3 is built from 14 residues. Germline CDR1 SGDLS, CDR2 YYNGEE. CDR3 region: CASALSGVDNEQFF. Written as DNA, the CDR3 is TGTGCCAGCGCCCTTAGCGGGGTAGATAATGAGCAGTTCTTC.

This clone was found once. This chain links TRBV4-1 with TRBJ1-2; D uncertain. V lost 1 base to trimming and J lost 4 bases, with 7 bases between them. The CDR3 consists of 13 residues. CDR1 is MGHRA, CDR2 YSYEKL, per germline. The CDR3 bases are TGCGCCAGCAGCCAAGCAGTTTCCTATGGCTACACCTTC. Protein product: CASSQAVSYGYTF.

V usage is TRBV5-5 and J usage is TRBJ2-3, with D uncertain. The length of the CDR3 is 14 residues. Looked up from germline, CDR1 is SGHKS and CDR2 is YYEKEE (reference sequence). The V end was cut by 4 bases, the J end by 3 bases, with 12 bases between. CDR3 nucleotides: TGTGCCAGCAGCCCGCAGGCGTCAACAGATACGCAGTATTTT. Translating gives CASSPQASTDTQYF.

The CDR3 nucleotides are TGTGCCACCAGTGATCCCGCTCAGGGAGGTACCGGGGAGCTGTTTTTT. As protein: CATSDPAQGGTGELFF. The chain carries TRBV24-1 and TRBJ2-2; possibly TRBD2 for D (6 bases). Trimming shortened V by 3 bases and J by 5 bases, and 15 bases separated the two germline ends. The CDR3 totals 16 residues. Per the germline V gene, CDR1 is KGHDR and CDR2 is SFDVKD.

The V call is TRBV11-2, the J call TRBJ2-2; maybe TRBD2 (6 bases). Germline V gives CDR1 SGHAT, CDR2 FQNNGV. The CDR3 runs 16 residues. Trimming cost V 1 base and J 1 base, with 10 bases left between them. CDR3: CASSLGRGGNTGELFF. As DNA, the CDR3 is TGTGCCAGCAGCTTAGGGAGGGGCGGGAACACCGGGGAGCTGTTTTTT.

V gene TRBV11-2 combines with J gene TRBJ2-1; 9 bases line up with TRBD2. J was trimmed by 3 bases and V by 6 bases; bases with no gene match: 6. Germline assignment: CDR1 SGHAT and CDR2 FQNNGV. This CDR3 comprises 15 residues. CDR3 sequence reads: CASSKASGVYNEQFF. CDR3 coding DNA: TGTGCCAGCAGTAAAGCTAGCGGGGTCTACAATGAGCAGTTCTTC.

The gene calls are TRBV7-6 and TRBJ2-5, with 7 bases that match TRBD2. CDR3 length equals 16 residues. The V gene end was trimmed by 1 base and the J gene end by 4 bases; junction bases not matched to a gene: 9. Germline V gene sequence: CDR1 SGHVS, CDR2 FNYEAQ. This chain's CDR3 is CASSLGTREVGETQYF. CDR3 coding DNA: TGTGCCAGCAGCTTAGGGACTAGGGAAGTGGGAGAGACCCAGTACTTC.

The genes are TRBV4-1 and TRBJ1-2, with a weak D call TRBD1 (5 bases). Trimming shortened V by 4 bases and J by 0 bases, and 12 bases separated the two germline ends. CDR1 and CDR2 (germline): MGHRA, YSYEKL. There are 15 residues in the CDR3. This CDR3 reads CASSPRGGANYGYTF. The CDR3 DNA sequence: TGCGCCAGCAGCCCGCGGGGGGGAGCTAACTATGGCTACACCTTC.

V gene TRBV6-5 combines with J gene TRBJ1-2; 10 bases match TRBD1. The CDR3 consists of 15 residues. Germline CDR1 is MNHEY and CDR2 is SVGAGI. After removal of 6 bases from V and 4 bases from J, the junction contained 8 bases not matched to a gene. For the CDR3, the DNA is TGTGCCAGCAGCGTAGGACAGGGGGTGATCTATGGCTACACCTTC. Translation gives CASSVGQGVIYGYTF.